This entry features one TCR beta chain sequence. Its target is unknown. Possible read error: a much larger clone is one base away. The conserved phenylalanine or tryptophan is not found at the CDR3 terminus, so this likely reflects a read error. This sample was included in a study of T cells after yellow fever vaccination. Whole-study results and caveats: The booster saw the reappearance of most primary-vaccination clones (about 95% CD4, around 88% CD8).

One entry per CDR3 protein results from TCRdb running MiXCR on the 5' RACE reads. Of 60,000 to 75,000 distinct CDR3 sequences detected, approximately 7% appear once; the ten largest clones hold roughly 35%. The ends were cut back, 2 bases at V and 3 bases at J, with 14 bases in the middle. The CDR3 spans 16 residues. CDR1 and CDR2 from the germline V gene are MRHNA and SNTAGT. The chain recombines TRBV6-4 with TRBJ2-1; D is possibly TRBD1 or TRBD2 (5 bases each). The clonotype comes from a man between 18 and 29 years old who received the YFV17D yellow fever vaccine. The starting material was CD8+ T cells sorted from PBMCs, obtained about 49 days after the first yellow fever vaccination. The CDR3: CASSDGTLGGYNEQFS. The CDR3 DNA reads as TGTGCCAGCAGTGACGGGACCCTCGGCGGCTACAATGAGCAGTTCTCC.